This T cell receptor (beta chain) was found in a study of cytomegalovirus exposure and HLA in healthy donors. Study-wide results and caveats: According to a subsequent analysis, TCR clusters identified in the first cohort showed a tendency to co-occur across the 120 or so validation repertoires. The listing of approximately 160 TCR beta chains classed them as cytomegalovirus-associated.

Germline V CDR1 and CDR2: MNHEY, SVGAGI. V was trimmed by 6 bases and J by 4 bases, leaving 9 bases between them. This CDR3 contains 12 residues. The donors were in the approximately 110-subject validation cohort; that cohort was separate from the roughly 730-subject first cohort. About this clone: Its antigen is undetermined.

Measured with immunoSEQ multiplex PCR; TCRdb has only the in-frame clones, and not every one. The profile shows 110,000 to 150,000 clones, approximately 87% of them singletons. The sequencing sample was made of PBMCs. The chain recombines TRBV6-5 with TRBJ1-2; tentatively, D is TRBD1 (6 bases). This TCR derives from a man between 18 and 35 years old in good health and CMV-seronegative. For the CDR3, the DNA is TGTGCCAGCAGAACAGGGCTCTATGGCTACACCTTC. It encodes CASRTGLYGYTF.